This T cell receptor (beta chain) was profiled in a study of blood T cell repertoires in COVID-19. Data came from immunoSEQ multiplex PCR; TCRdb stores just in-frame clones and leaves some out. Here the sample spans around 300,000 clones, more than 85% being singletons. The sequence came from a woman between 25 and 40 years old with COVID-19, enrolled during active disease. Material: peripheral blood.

CDR3 protein: CASSSRQAATNEKLFF. DNA of the CDR3: TGTGCCAGCAGTTCTAGACAGGCCGCAACTAATGAAAAACTGTTTTTT. The chain recombines TRBV6-5 with TRBJ1-4; D possibly corresponds to TRBD1 (6 bases). The germline V gene encodes CDR1 MNHEY and CDR2 SVGAGI. V was trimmed by 4 bases and J by 0 bases, leaving 12 bases between them. This CDR3 comprises 16 residues.